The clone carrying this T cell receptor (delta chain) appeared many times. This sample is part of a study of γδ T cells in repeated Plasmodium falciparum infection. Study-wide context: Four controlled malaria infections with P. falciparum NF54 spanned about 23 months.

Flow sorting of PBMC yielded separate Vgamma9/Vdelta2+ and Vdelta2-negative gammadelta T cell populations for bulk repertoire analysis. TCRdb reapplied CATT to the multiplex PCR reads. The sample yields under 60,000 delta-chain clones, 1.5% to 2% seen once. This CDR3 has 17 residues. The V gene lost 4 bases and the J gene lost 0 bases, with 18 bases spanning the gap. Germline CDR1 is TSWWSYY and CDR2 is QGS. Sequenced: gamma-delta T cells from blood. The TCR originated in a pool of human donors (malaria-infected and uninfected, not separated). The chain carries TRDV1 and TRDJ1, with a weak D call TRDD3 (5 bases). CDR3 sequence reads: CALGGCPGMMYTDKLIF. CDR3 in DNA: TGTGCTCTTGGGGGGTGTCCCGGGATGATGTACACCGATAAACTCATCTTT.